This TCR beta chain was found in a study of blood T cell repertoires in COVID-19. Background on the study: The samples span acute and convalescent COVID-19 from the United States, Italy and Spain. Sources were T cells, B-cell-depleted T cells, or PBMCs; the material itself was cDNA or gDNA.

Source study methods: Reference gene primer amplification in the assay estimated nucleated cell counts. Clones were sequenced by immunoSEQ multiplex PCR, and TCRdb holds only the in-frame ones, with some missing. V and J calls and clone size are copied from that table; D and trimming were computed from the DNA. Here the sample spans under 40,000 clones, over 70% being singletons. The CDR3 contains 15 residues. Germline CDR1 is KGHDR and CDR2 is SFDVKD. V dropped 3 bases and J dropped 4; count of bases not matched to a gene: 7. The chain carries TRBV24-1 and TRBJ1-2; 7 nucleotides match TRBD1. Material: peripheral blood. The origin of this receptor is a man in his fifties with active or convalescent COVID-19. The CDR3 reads CATSDPHRDSYGYTF. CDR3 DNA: TGTGCCACCAGTGATCCGCATAGGGACAGCTATGGCTACACCTTC.